The rows below give T cell receptor beta chains drawn from one sample of a study of CD8 T cells in Susac syndrome. TCRdb reprocessed the immunoSEQ multiplex PCR reads with MiXCR, giving one entry per CDR3 protein. The data hold some 110,000 distinct CDR3 sequences, with around 94% observed a single time. The sample comprised CD4+ T cells from PBMCs. Receptors originate from a human donor in good health. CDR3s include the opening cysteine and the closing phenylalanine or tryptophan. A D gene is named only where the DNA matches it firmly. Not every row has a clone size; where given, it reads once, few, many or a size class.

cdr3_length	clone_size	v_call	d_call	j_call	cdr3_aa	cdr3_nt
15	-	TRBV6-5	TRBD1	TRBJ2-5	CASRPTGTGRETQYF	TGTGCCAGCAGGCCTACCGGGACAGGGAGGGAGACCCAGTACTTC
16	-	TRBV5-1	TRBD1	TRBJ2-2	CASSLETGDLTGELFF	TGCGCCAGCAGCTTGGAGACAGGGGATCTCACCGGGGAGCTGTTTTTT
15	-	TRBV7-2	TRBD1	TRBJ1-5	CASSFTGDSNQPQHF	TGTGCCAGCAGCTTTACAGGGGATAGCAATCAGCCCCAGCATTTT
13	-	TRBV29-1	-	TRBJ1-1	CSVVINANTEAFF	TGCAGCGTTGTAATCAACGCAAACACTGAAGCTTTCTTT
15	-	TRBV18	-	TRBJ1-1	CASSPGTAAGTEAFF	TGTGCCAGCTCACCTGGGACGGCCGCTGGGACTGAAGCTTTCTTT
15	-	TRBV7-9	TRBD1	TRBJ2-5	CASSSGTGVQETQYF	TGTGCCAGCAGCTCCGGGACAGGGGTCCAAGAGACCCAGTACTTC
15	-	TRBV5-1	-	TRBJ2-7	CASSFYPLDSYEQYF	TGCGCCAGCAGCTTCTATCCTCTCGACTCCTACGAGCAGTACTTC
15	-	TRBV30	TRBD1	TRBJ1-6	CAWREVGQSYSPLHF	TGTGCCTGGAGGGAGGTGGGACAGAGTTACTCACCCCTCCACTTT
12	few	TRBV6-1	-	TRBJ1-5	CASRDSNQPQHF	TGTGCCAGCAGGGACAGCAATCAGCCCCAGCATTTT
16	-	TRBV11-2	-	TRBJ2-1	CASSDLEARAYNEQFF	TGTGCCAGCAGCGACCTCGAGGCCAGGGCCTACAATGAGCAGTTCTTC
19	-	TRBV14	TRBD2	TRBJ2-3	CASSQDDLVLAGTRDTQYF	TGTGCCAGCAGCCAAGATGATTTGGTACTAGCGGGAACCAGGGATACGCAGTATTTT
13	-	TRBV15	TRBD1	TRBJ1-5	CATSTDRHQPQHF	TGTGCCACCAGCACGGACAGGCATCAGCCCCAGCATTTT
14	-	TRBV15	-	TRBJ2-1	CATSNNPFYNEQFF	TGTGCCACCAGCAATAACCCTTTCTACAATGAGCAGTTCTTC
16	-	TRBV7-2	TRBD2	TRBJ2-5	CASSRNQREAQETQYF	TGTGCCAGCAGTCGTAATCAGCGGGAGGCCCAAGAGACCCAGTACTTC